Shown below are 25 T cell receptor beta chains from a single sample sequenced in a study of OX40 agonist ivuxolimab in advanced cancers. TCRdb keeps only in-frame clones here, not all; method: immunoSEQ multiplex PCR. The table lists more than 65,000 clones, around 80% of them singletons. The sequences come from CD4+ or CD8+ T cells sorted from blood, collected in a trial of the OX40 agonist ivuxolimab. These receptors were collected from an adult with an advanced solid tumor such as melanoma, head and neck, liver or kidney cancer.

This clone was observed a handful of times. The chain has TRBV11-3 and TRBJ2-2; D is undetermined. V was shortened by 0 bases and J by 2 bases, with 16 bases between the two germline ends. This CDR3 comprises 18 residues. CDR1 is SGHNT and CDR2 is YENEEA in the germline V gene. CDR3 protein: CASSLEGHLWANTGELFF. CDR3 in DNA: TGTGCCAGCAGCTTAGAGGGCCACCTTTGGGCCAACACCGGGGAGCTGTTTTTT. The full variable domain, completed using reference TRBV11-3 and TRBJ2-2, is EAGVVQSPRYKIIEKKQPVAFWCNPISGHNTLYWYLQNLGQGPELLIRYENEEAVDDSQLPKDRFSAERLKGVDSTLKIQPAELGDSAVYLCASSLEGHLWANTGELFFGEGSRLTVL.

The rearrangement links TRBV10-3 to TRBJ2-7; no definite D call. The ends were cut back, 2 bases at V and 5 bases at J, with 7 bases in the middle. Germline V lookup: CDR1 ENHRY, CDR2 SYGVKD. CDR3 length: 12 residues. The CDR3 loop is CAISEGYNEQYF. In DNA form, the CDR3 reads TGTGCCATCAGTGAGGGTTACAACGAGCAGTACTTC.

The chain has TRBV6-5 and TRBJ1-1; TRBD1 is a possible D gene (5 bases). The V and J ends lost 5 bases and 1 base respectively, with 14 bases between them. This CDR3 is 15 amino acids long. Per the germline V gene, CDR1 is MNHEY and CDR2 is SVGAGI. The CDR3 spells CASSTFWGKNTEAFF. Written as DNA, the CDR3 is TGTGCCAGCAGTACCTTTTGGGGGAAGAACACTGAAGCTTTCTTT.

V usage is TRBV9 and J usage is TRBJ1-4; 9 bases fit TRBD1. The CDR3 runs 17 residues. V dropped 4 bases and J dropped 7; count of bases not matched to a gene: 14. Germline V gene lookup returns CDR1 SGDLS and CDR2 YYNGEE. The DNA for the CDR3 is TGTGCCAGCAGCTTGGGACAGGGCTTAGGAGGAGGTGAAAAACTGTTTTTT. Its translation is CASSLGQGLGGGEKLFF.

This clone was seen just once. The rearrangement joins TRBV27 to TRBJ2-2; D uncertain. The CDR3 has 13 residues. Trimming left V 8 bases short and J 4 bases short, with 11 bases between. Germline CDR1 and CDR2: MNHEY and SMNVEV (reference sequence). The CDR3 DNA reads as TGTGCCAGCCGCTTAGTGGGCACCGGGGAGCTGTTTTTT. Amino acid sequence: CASRLVGTGELFF.

CDR3 in amino acids: CASSFRLATYEQYF. DNA of the CDR3: TGCGCCAGCAGCTTCCGCCTAGCCACCTACGAGCAGTACTTC. V is TRBV5-1 and J is TRBJ2-7; tentatively, D is TRBD2 (5 bases). CDR1 and CDR2 from the germline V gene are SGHRS and YFSETQ. CDR3 length: 14 residues. V dropped 2 bases and J dropped 2 bases, with 11 bases sitting between them.

This sequence joins TRBV28 and TRBJ2-3; either TRBD1 or TRBD2 may supply D (6 bases each). The CDR3 spans 13 residues. The V gene's germline CDR1 is MDHEN and CDR2 SYDVKM. With 10 bases removed from V and 3 bases from J, the gap between germline ends came to 14 bases. CDR3 in DNA: TGTGCCACAGGGGCGGGGTTTACAGATACGCAGTATTTT. Its translation: CATGAGFTDTQYF.

The chain is built from TRBV6-6 and TRBJ1-6; D gene uncertain. The CDR3 totals 15 residues. V shed 0 bases and J shed 7 bases, with 10 bases lying between them. Germline CDR1 and CDR2: MNHNY and SVGAGI (reference sequence). This CDR3 is CASSYSGRENSPLHF. CDR3 nucleotide sequence: TGTGCCAGCAGTTACTCAGGGCGGGAGAATTCACCCCTCCACTTT.

This clone has more than one count but fewer than ten. CDR3 bases: TGTGCCAGCAGCCAAGATCCGACAGGGTGGGACACTGAAGCTTTCTTT. It translates to CASSQDPTGWDTEAFF. The chain has TRBV14 and TRBJ1-1; TRBD1 matches 7 bases. The CDR3 extends over 16 amino acids. Per germline, CDR1 SGHDN and CDR2 FVKESK. V dropped 0 bases and J dropped 3; count of bases not matched to a gene: 7.

This chain uses TRBV2 with TRBJ2-6, with 10 bases matching TRBD2. Germline CDR1 reads SNHLY; CDR2 reads FYNNEI. The V segment lost 7 bases and the J segment 1 base; nucleotides outside the gene matches: 10. The CDR3 consists of 18 residues. This CDR3 reads CASIPSSGRFSGANVLTF. In DNA, the CDR3 is TGTGCCAGCATACCGTCTAGCGGGAGATTTTCTGGGGCCAACGTCCTGACTTTC.

The chain is built from TRBV28 and TRBJ1-1; no clear D. CDR3 length: 13 amino acids. V lost 4 bases to trimming and J lost 2 bases, with 8 bases between them. The germline V gene has CDR1 MDHEN and CDR2 SYDVKM. The CDR3 loop reads CASSSRVNTEAFF. CDR3 sequence (DNA): TGTGCCAGCAGTTCCCGGGTAAACACTGAAGCTTTCTTT.

In nucleotides, the CDR3 is TGTGCCAGCAGTCACGAGGGACAGGGGGCGGGGGGCTACACCTTC. It translates to CASSHEGQGAGGYTF. The chain combines TRBV28 with TRBJ1-2, with 12 positions matching TRBD1. Germline V gives CDR1 MDHEN, CDR2 SYDVKM. The CDR3 is 15 amino acids. The V segment lost 5 bases and the J segment 8 bases; nucleotides outside the gene matches: 9.

The count of this clone is one. The chain employs TRBV29-1 and TRBJ2-1, with 10 bases lining up with TRBD1. CDR1 is SQVTM, CDR2 ANQGSEA, per germline. V shed 7 bases and J 0 bases; nucleotides not matched to a gene: 3. The CDR3 consists of 14 residues. CDR3 sequence reads: CSARDRGSYNEQFF. The CDR3 DNA reads as TGCAGCGCCCGGGACAGGGGCTCCTACAATGAGCAGTTCTTC.

The chain is built from TRBV27 and TRBJ1-3; D gene unclear. The germline CDR1 and CDR2 sequences are MNHEY and SMNVEV (reference sequence). The CDR3 spans 13 residues. Trimming cost V 9 bases and J 3 bases, with 12 bases left between them. The CDR3 loop is CASIVPIGNTIYF. CDR3 DNA sequence: TGTGCCAGTATTGTTCCTATTGGAAACACCATATATTTT.

The rearrangement joins TRBV5-1 to TRBJ2-7, with TRBD2 matching over 12 bases. This CDR3 spans 17 amino acids. In germline, CDR1 is SGHRS, CDR2 YFSETQ. Losses at the gene ends were 7 bases for V and 2 bases for J; bases not matched to a gene: 13. For the CDR3, the DNA is TGCGCCAGCGGCATATTTTCGACTAGCGGGAGCACCTACGAGCAGTACTTC. It encodes CASGIFSTSGSTYEQYF.

The rearrangement joins TRBV19 to TRBJ1-1; TRBD1 matches 8 bases. Per the germline V gene, CDR1 is LNHDA and CDR2 is SQIVND (reference sequence). Unmatched junction bases numbered 12, after V lost 6 bases and J lost 6 bases. The CDR3 sequence is 15 residues long. This CDR3 is CASRRQGLQVSEAFF. CDR3 nucleotides: TGTGCCAGTAGAAGACAGGGGCTCCAAGTATCTGAAGCTTTCTTT. Full variable domain (outside the CDR3, taken from reference TRBV19 and TRBJ1-1): DGGITQSPKYLFRKEGQNVTLSCEQNLNHDAMYWYRQDPGQGLRLIYYSQIVNDFQKGDIAEGYSVSREKKESFPLTVTSAQKNPTAFYLCASRRQGLQVSEAFFGQGTRLTVV.

The genes are TRBV5-8 and TRBJ2-7, with a tentative D call TRBD1 (6 bases). There are 12 residues in the CDR3. The germline V gene encodes CDR1 SGHTS and CDR2 YDEGEE. V was trimmed by 2 bases and J by 4 bases, leaving 7 bases between them. The CDR3 coding sequence is TGTGCCAGCAGCTTACAGGGTTACGAGCAGTACTTC. It encodes CASSLQGYEQYF.

The sample holds one count of this clone. This chain connects TRBV6-6 to TRBJ1-4; D is unresolved. The V end was cut by 5 bases, the J end by 7 bases, with 8 bases between. The V gene's germline CDR1 is MNHNY and CDR2 SVGAGI (reference sequence). CDR3 size: 12 residues. CDR3 sequence (DNA): TGTGCCAGCAGTCTGGCGCCTGAAAAACTGTTTTTT. It is translated as CASSLAPEKLFF.

The chain links TRBV28 to TRBJ1-5; D is undetermined. The CDR3 contains 15 residues. Trimming shortened V by 6 bases and J by 2 bases, and 14 bases separated the two germline ends. Germline V gene sequence: CDR1 MDHEN, CDR2 SYDVKM. In nucleotides, the CDR3 is TGTGCCAGCAGAAGGTCCGCGTTAGGCAATCAGCCCCAGCATTTT. Its protein is CASRRSALGNQPQHF.

The chain carries TRBV14 and TRBJ1-2; D gene unclear. The CDR3 extends over 12 amino acids. V was trimmed by 8 bases and J by 2 bases, leaving 9 bases between them. Germline values: CDR1 SGHDN, CDR2 FVKESK. CDR3 nucleotide sequence: TGTGCCAGCGGCGAGCAGAACTATGGCTACACCTTC. Protein: CASGEQNYGYTF.

This clone occurred many times. The chain has TRBV6-6 and TRBJ2-3, with 8 bases aligning to TRBD1. This CDR3 spans 13 amino acids. Germline lookup yields CDR1 MNHNY and CDR2 SVGAGI (reference sequence). V dropped 8 bases and J dropped 6; count of bases not matched to a gene: 7. CDR3: CASAGQARDTQYF. In nucleotides, the CDR3 is TGTGCCAGCGCGGGACAGGCGAGGGATACGCAGTATTTT.

The chain is built from TRBV25-1 and TRBJ2-7; 9 bases are a match to TRBD1. The V segment lost 5 bases and the J segment 3 bases; nucleotides outside the gene matches: 8. CDR1 is MGHDK, CDR2 SYGVNS, per germline. This CDR3 is 15 amino acids long. The chain's CDR3 is CASSRDRVLHYEQYF. The CDR3 DNA is TGTGCCAGCAGTCGGGACAGGGTACTTCACTACGAGCAGTACTTC.

The rearrangement uses TRBV2 and TRBJ1-2; the D is unclear. This CDR3 region has 13 residues. V lost 2 bases and J lost 3, with 7 bases in between. In germline, CDR1 is SNHLY, CDR2 FYNNEI. DNA for the CDR3: TGTGCCAGCAGTGAACAGAGTTACTATGGCTACACCTTC. This gives the protein CASSEQSYYGYTF.

The gene calls are TRBV5-1 and TRBJ2-5; 8 bases fit TRBD2. The CDR3 loop spans 14 amino acids. V gave up 7 bases and J gave up 4 bases; unmatched junction bases: 9. CDR1 and CDR2 (germline): SGHRS, YFSETQ. The CDR3: CASAPGTSLETQYF. In DNA, the CDR3 is TGCGCCAGCGCCCCCGGGACTAGTCTAGAGACCCAGTACTTC.

The chain couples TRBV7-9 to TRBJ1-1, with a weak D call TRBD1 (6 bases). CDR1 SEHNR and CDR2 FQNEAQ come from the germline V gene (reference sequence). V lost 1 base and J lost 6, with 24 bases in between. CDR3 length equals 18 residues. This CDR3 is CASSLGAGARTLVSEAFF. Written as DNA, the CDR3 is TGTGCCAGCAGCTTAGGTGCGGGGGCCCGAACTCTTGTGTCTGAAGCTTTCTTT.